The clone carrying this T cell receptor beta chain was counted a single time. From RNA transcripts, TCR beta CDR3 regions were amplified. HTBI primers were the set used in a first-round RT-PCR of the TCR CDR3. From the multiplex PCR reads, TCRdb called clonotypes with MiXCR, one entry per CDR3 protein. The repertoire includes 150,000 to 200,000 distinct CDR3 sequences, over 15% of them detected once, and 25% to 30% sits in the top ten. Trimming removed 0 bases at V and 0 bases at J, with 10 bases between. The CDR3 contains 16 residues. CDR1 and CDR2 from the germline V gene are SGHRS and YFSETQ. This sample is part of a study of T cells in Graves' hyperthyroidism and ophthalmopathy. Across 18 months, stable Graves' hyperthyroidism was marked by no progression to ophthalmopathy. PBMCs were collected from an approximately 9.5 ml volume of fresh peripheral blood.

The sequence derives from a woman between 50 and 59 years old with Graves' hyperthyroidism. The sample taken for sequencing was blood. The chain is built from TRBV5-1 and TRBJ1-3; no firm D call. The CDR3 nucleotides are TGCGCCAGCAGCTTGGAGTTTGCAGACTCTGGAAACACCATATATTTT. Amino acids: CASSLEFADSGNTIYF.